This T cell receptor (beta chain) was retrieved from a study of cytomegalovirus exposure and HLA in healthy donors. The study ran its PCR with 60 Vbeta and 13 Jbeta primers. TCRdb keeps only in-frame clones here, not all; method: immunoSEQ multiplex PCR. The top ten hold roughly 2.5% of the sample, which has over 75,000 clones, about two thirds seen once. The study, taken as a whole, reports: A later analysis linked a missense variant in DCLRE1C to the trimming of TCR beta V and J genes. In an earlier analysis, productive rearrangement rates for most beta V segments clustered near 87% or 30%.

On this clone: Its antigen is as yet unknown.

The V and J ends lost 0 bases and 4 bases, in that order; junction bases with no gene match: 5. Germline V gene sequence: CDR1 MNHNY, CDR2 SVGAGI (reference sequence). The CDR3 has 15 residues. The chain carries TRBV6-6 and TRBJ2-7; 8 bases fit TRBD2. Sequencing was carried out using PBMCs. This receptor was identified in a human donor in good health. CDR3 amino acids: CASSYSRGGLYEQYF. Written as DNA, the CDR3 is TGTGCCAGCAGTTACTCCCGGGGGGGCCTGTACGAGCAGTACTTC.